This TCR beta chain was obtained from a study of CD8 T cells in ankylosing spondylitis. For TCR beta, libraries came from quantitative 5'-RACE with molecular barcodes. TCRdb itself ran the 5' RACE reads through MiXCR, one entry per CDR3 protein. The sample comprises some 90,000 distinct CDR3 sequences, 27% of which are singletons, and around three fifths rests with the top ten. This clonotype has just a few counts. The specimen sequenced was blood, either unsorted or a sorted T cell fraction (not recorded which). The sequence came from a male donor with ankylosing spondylitis or in good health (not recorded which).

The CDR3 loop reads CASSFAPQETQYF. In DNA, the CDR3 is TGTGCCAGCAGTTTCGCACCCCAAGAGACCCAGTACTTC. This chain joins TRBV12-3 or TRBV12-4 and TRBJ2-5; D uncertain. The V end was cut by 3 bases, the J end by 1 base, with 6 bases between. CDR3 size: 13 residues.